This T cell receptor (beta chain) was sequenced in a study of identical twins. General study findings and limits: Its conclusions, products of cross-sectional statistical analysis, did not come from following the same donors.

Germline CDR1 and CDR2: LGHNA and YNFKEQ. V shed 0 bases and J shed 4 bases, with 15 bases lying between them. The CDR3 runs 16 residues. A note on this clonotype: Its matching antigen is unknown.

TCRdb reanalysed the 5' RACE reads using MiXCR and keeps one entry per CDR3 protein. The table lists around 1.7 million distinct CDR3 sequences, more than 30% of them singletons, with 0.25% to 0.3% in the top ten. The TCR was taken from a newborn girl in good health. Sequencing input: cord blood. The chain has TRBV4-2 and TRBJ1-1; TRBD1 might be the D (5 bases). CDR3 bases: TGTGCCAGCAGCCAAGAGGCAGGGAAGGGCCCCACTGAAGCTTTCTTT. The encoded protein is CASSQEAGKGPTEAFF.